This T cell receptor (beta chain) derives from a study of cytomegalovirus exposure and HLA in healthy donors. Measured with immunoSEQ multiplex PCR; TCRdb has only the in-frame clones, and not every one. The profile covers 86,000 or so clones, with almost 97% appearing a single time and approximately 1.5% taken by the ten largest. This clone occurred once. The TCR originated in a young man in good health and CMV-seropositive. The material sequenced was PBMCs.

CDR3 sequence: CASSSPGTEPVYTEAFF. The CDR3 DNA reads TGTGCCAGCAGCTCCCCCGGGACAGAACCCGTCTACACTGAAGCTTTCTTT. The V gene is TRBV7-9, the J gene TRBJ1-1; 7 positions match TRBD1. Unmatched junction bases numbered 14, after V lost 4 bases and J lost 3 bases. The CDR3 totals 17 residues. Germline CDR1 SEHNR, CDR2 FQNEAQ (reference sequence).